This entry describes one T cell receptor (beta chain). The data are from a study of blood T cell repertoires in COVID-19. Overall study context: The United States, Italy and Spain provided the acute and convalescent COVID-19 samples.

This CDR3 is built from 13 residues. V was pared by 5 bases and J by 4 bases, with 2 bases of the junction left unmatched. Germline V gene sequence: CDR1 MNHEY, CDR2 SMNVEV (reference sequence). As handled by the study authors: Cell counts per sample came from amplifying reference gene primers. Clones were read by immunoSEQ multiplex PCR, and TCRdb kept only the in-frame ones, dropping some. V, J and clone size derive from that table, while D and trimming were established from the DNA sequence. The sample shows about 220,000 clones, roughly 88% of them seen only once. The specimen was PBMCs or T cells enriched from blood (not recorded which). This receptor was identified in a woman in her forties with acute COVID-19. This sequence joins TRBV27 and TRBJ2-7; the match to TRBD2 covers 10 bases. CDR3 coding DNA: TGTGCCAGCAGTAGGACTAGCGGTTACGAGCAGTACGTC. Translation: CASSRTSGYEQYV.